Listed here are 26 T cell receptor beta chains from one sample, sequenced in a study of blood T cell repertoires in COVID-19. Only in-frame clones appear in the TCRdb table, and some are missing; sequencing was by immunoSEQ multiplex PCR. The data show about 34,000 clones, about 93% seen once. The sample consisted of peripheral blood. The receptors stem from a human donor in a cohort sampled during active COVID-19.

The chain carries TRBV5-1 and TRBJ1-6; 9 bases align to TRBD1. This CDR3 is 15 amino acids long. Germline V gene data show CDR1 as SGHRS and CDR2 as YFSETQ. With 4 bases clipped from V and 10 bases from J, the junction kept 9 bases outside the gene matches. CDR3 nucleotide sequence: TGCGCCAGCAGCGCCCGACAGGGGGTTCTCTCACCCCTCCACTTT. It encodes CASSARQGVLSPLHF. Combining the CDR3 with reference TRBV5-1 and TRBJ1-6 gives the whole variable domain KAGVTQTPRYLIKTRGQQVTLSCSPISGHRSVSWYQQTPGQGLQFLFEYFSETQRNKGNFPGRFSGRQFSNSRSEMNVSTLELGDSALYLCASSARQGVLSPLHFGNGTRLTVT.

This clone rates as medium-sized. The V gene is TRBV27, the J gene TRBJ2-7; D may be TRBD1 (5 bases). CDR3 length equals 14 residues. Trimming stripped 2 bases from V and 4 bases from J, with 12 bases between. The germline gives CDR1 MNHEY, CDR2 SMNVEV (reference sequence). In DNA form, the CDR3 reads TGTGCCAGCAGTTTAAGTGGCAGGGTTTACGAGCAGTACTTC. This codes for CASSLSGRVYEQYF.

The rearrangement joins TRBV20-1 to TRBJ1-2; tentatively, D is TRBD1 (6 bases). Germline CDR1 DFQATT, CDR2 SNEGSKA (reference sequence). The CDR3 is 15 amino acids. Trimming took off 3 bases at V and 6 bases at J, with 20 bases between the two ends. CDR3 DNA sequence: TGCAGTGCTAGTACCTCCATGGCAGGGGAAAATGGCTACACCTTC. Translating gives CSASTSMAGENGYTF.

The chain employs TRBV6-5 and TRBJ1-1, with D tentatively TRBD1 (6 bases). The CDR3 has 14 amino acids. V was pared by 7 bases and J by 6 bases, with 18 bases between. Germline V CDR1 and CDR2: MNHEY, SVGAGI. The CDR3 DNA follows: TGTGCCAGCATCCAGGACAGCCTAAAAGCTGAAGCTTTCTTT. Protein sequence: CASIQDSLKAEAFF.

The rearrangement joins TRBV28 to TRBJ1-2, with 9 bases that match TRBD1. V dropped 3 bases and J dropped 2; count of bases not matched to a gene: 4. The CDR3 runs 15 residues. Germline V gene data show CDR1 as MDHEN and CDR2 as SYDVKM. CDR3 in amino acids: CASSFLGQGNYGYTF. CDR3 coding DNA: TGTGCCAGCAGTTTCCTAGGACAGGGGAACTATGGCTACACCTTC.

The CDR3 DNA reads TGTGCCACCAGTGATGGCGGGGGATATGGCTACACCTTC. This codes for CATSDGGGYGYTF. This chain joins TRBV24-1 and TRBJ1-2; D perhaps matches TRBD1 (5 bases). Trimming cost V 3 bases and J 5 bases, with 9 bases left between them. This CDR3 comprises 13 residues. CDR1 is KGHDR and CDR2 is SFDVKD in the germline V gene.

The chain joins TRBV2 to TRBJ1-1, with 7 bases fitting TRBD1. J lost 1 base, V lost 4 bases, and 0 bases had no gene match. Per the germline V gene, CDR1 is SNHLY and CDR2 is FYNNEI. This CDR3 contains 13 residues. The CDR3 bases are TGTGCCAGCAGTGGACAGGGGAACACTGAAGCTTTCTTT. It encodes CASSGQGNTEAFF.

This clone has only one observation. This chain uses TRBV11-2 with TRBJ2-1; D might be TRBD2 (6 bases). V lost 0 bases, J lost 1 base, and 16 bases lay in between. The CDR3 consists of 18 residues. Germline CDR1 and CDR2: SGHAT and FQNNGV. CDR3 residues: CASSLDGQGGGSYNEQFF. The CDR3 region has the DNA TGTGCCAGCAGCTTAGATGGTCAGGGAGGTGGTTCCTACAATGAGCAGTTCTTC.

The V gene is TRBV5-1, the J gene TRBJ2-7; 12 nucleotides align to TRBD1. The CDR3 length is 14 residues. CDR1 and CDR2 (germline): SGHRS, YFSETQ. Unmatched junction bases numbered 5, after V lost 3 bases and J lost 7 bases. The CDR3: CASSWGQGAEEQYF. Here the CDR3 DNA reads TGCGCCAGCAGCTGGGGACAGGGGGCGGAAGAGCAGTACTTC.

This chain uses TRBV19 with TRBJ2-7; maybe TRBD1 (6 bases). The germline V and J ends were trimmed by 3 bases and 0 bases, with 15 bases remaining between them. Germline assignment: CDR1 LNHDA and CDR2 SQIVND (reference sequence). The CDR3 covers 16 residues. CDR3 sequence: CASSIRQDQSSYEQYF. The CDR3 coding sequence is TGTGCCAGTAGTATCCGACAGGACCAGAGCTCCTACGAGCAGTACTTC.

The chain joins TRBV4-1 to TRBJ2-1; D is perhaps TRBD2 (5 bases). The CDR3 sequence is 15 residues long. Germline-derived CDR1 and CDR2 are MGHRA and YSYEKL. V was clipped by 4 bases and J by 0 bases, with 10 bases between them. Here the CDR3 reads CASSLDFSSYNEQFF. CDR3 DNA: TGCGCCAGCAGCCTGGACTTCTCCTCCTACAATGAGCAGTTCTTC.

The V gene is TRBV9, the J gene TRBJ1-1; tentatively, D is TRBD1 (6 bases). Trimming took off 3 bases at V and 4 bases at J, with 10 bases between the two ends. The CDR3 totals 13 residues. Germline V gene lookup returns CDR1 SGDLS and CDR2 YYNGEE. CDR3 protein: CASSADSVTEAFF. CDR3 DNA sequence: TGTGCCAGCAGCGCGGACAGCGTCACTGAAGCTTTCTTT. Based on the CDR3 plus reference TRBV9 and TRBJ1-1, the full variable domain is DSGVTQTPKHLITATGQRVTLRCSPRSGDLSVYWYQQSLDQGLQFLIQYYNGEERAKGNILERFSAQQFPDLHSELNLSSLELGDSALYFCASSADSVTEAFFGQGTRLTVV.

The chain has TRBV6-4 and TRBJ2-3; 10 nucleotides align to TRBD2. This CDR3 has 14 amino acids. The J segment lost 3 bases and the V segment lost 6 bases, leaving 3 bases of the junction unmatched. CDR1 MRHNA and CDR2 SNTAGT come from the germline V gene. The CDR3 coding sequence is TGTGCCAGCAGAGCGGGGGGGCCGACAGATACGCAGTATTTT. This encodes CASRAGGPTDTQYF.

The rearrangement uses TRBV30 and TRBJ1-2, with 7 nucleotides matching TRBD1. Per germline, CDR1 GTSNPN and CDR2 SVGIG (reference sequence). The CDR3 is 12 residues long. V was clipped by 5 bases and J by 7 bases; unmatched bases: 7. This CDR3 is CAWDRDRFGYTF. CDR3 coding DNA: TGTGCCTGGGACAGGGATAGGTTTGGCTACACCTTC.

J is TRBJ2-1 and V is TRBV7-8; TRBD2 aligns across 10 bases. The CDR3 is 14 residues long. The V segment lost 5 bases and the J segment 7 bases; nucleotides outside the gene matches: 5. CDR1 is SGHVS and CDR2 is FQNEAQ in the germline V gene. The CDR3 DNA follows: TGTGCCAGCAGCGAGGTGGGACTAGCGAATGAGCAGTTCTTC. Translated: CASSEVGLANEQFF. The variable domain in full, with the rest retrieved from reference TRBV7-8 and TRBJ2-1, is GAGVSQSPRYKVAKRGQDVALRCDPISGHVSLFWYQQALGQGPEFLTYFQNEAQLDKSGLPSDRFFAERPEGSVSTLKIQRTQQEDSAVYLCASSEVGLANEQFFGPGTRLTVL.

The chain carries TRBV5-5 and TRBJ2-2; TRBD1 aligns across 10 bases. The germline V gene encodes CDR1 SGHKS and CDR2 YYEKEE (reference sequence). Unmatched junction bases numbered 9, after V lost 4 bases and J lost 3 bases. The CDR3 extends over 17 amino acids. CDR3 coding DNA: TGTGCCAGCAGCAGCGGTCCCGGGACAGGGGACACCGGGGAGCTGTTTTTT. It specifies CASSSGPGTGDTGELFF.

The J gene is TRBJ1-2, the V gene TRBV30; D remains ambiguous. The CDR3 is made up of 13 amino acids. With 1 base removed from V and 4 bases from J, the gap between germline ends came to 10 bases. Germline CDR1 reads GTSNPN; CDR2 reads SVGIG (reference sequence). The DNA for the CDR3 is TGTGCCTGGAGTGCCCCGGAGTTCTATGGCTACACCTTC. Encoded protein: CAWSAPEFYGYTF.

The rearrangement links TRBV28 to TRBJ2-1, with 9 bases that match TRBD1. The ends lost 6 bases at V and 8 bases at J; junction bases unmatched: 11. Germline values: CDR1 MDHEN, CDR2 SYDVKM. This CDR3 contains 15 residues. CDR3 sequence reads: CASSPLRDRADEQFF. The DNA of the CDR3 is TGTGCCAGCAGCCCGCTCAGGGACAGGGCCGATGAGCAGTTCTTC.

The CDR3 region is CASSLMGSGRGTEAFF. CDR3 bases: TGTGCCAGCAGCTTGATGGGGAGCGGCCGAGGCACTGAAGCTTTCTTT. The genes are TRBV5-5 and TRBJ1-1, with unresolved D. The CDR3 sequence is 16 residues long. The germline V gene encodes CDR1 SGHKS and CDR2 YYEKEE (reference sequence). V was clipped by 1 base and J by 4 bases, with 17 bases between them.

A word on this clone: Relative to the germline gene, one junction end is altered; a read error may explain this. The CDR3 reads CASRLGGQAGANEKLFF. The CDR3 region has the DNA TGTGCCAGCAGGTTAGGGGGACAGGCTGGAGCTAATGAAAAACTGTTTTTT. V gene TRBV7-8 combines with J gene TRBJ1-4; TRBD1 matches 8 bases. The CDR3 runs 17 residues. Per the germline V gene, CDR1 is SGHVS and CDR2 is FQNEAQ.

The chain has TRBV9 and TRBJ2-1, with D possibly being TRBD2 (7 bases). CDR1 SGDLS and CDR2 YYNGEE come from the germline V gene. The V end lost 4 bases, the J end lost 2 bases, and 16 bases lay between the germline ends. The CDR3 is 16 amino acids. CDR3: CASSKGGEYPYNEQFF. The CDR3, as DNA: TGTGCCAGCAGCAAGGGGGGGGAGTACCCCTACAATGAGCAGTTCTTC. Combining the CDR3 with reference TRBV9 and TRBJ2-1 gives the whole variable domain DSGVTQTPKHLITATGQRVTLRCSPRSGDLSVYWYQQSLDQGLQFLIQYYNGEERAKGNILERFSAQQFPDLHSELNLSSLELGDSALYFCASSKGGEYPYNEQFFGPGTRLTVL.

The chain is built from TRBV6-2 or TRBV6-3 and TRBJ2-7; 8 positions match TRBD1. J lost 2 bases, V lost 5 bases, and 8 bases had no gene match. Germline-derived CDR1 and CDR2 are MNHEY and SVGEGT. The CDR3 totals 15 residues. The CDR3 region is CASSPYGTGTYEQYF. Here the CDR3 DNA reads TGTGCCAGCAGTCCCTACGGGACAGGAACCTACGAGCAGTACTTC.

The rearrangement joins TRBV10-3 to TRBJ1-1; D is possibly TRBD1 (5 bases). In germline, CDR1 is ENHRY, CDR2 SYGVKD. Trimming took off 7 bases at V and 4 bases at J, with 16 bases between the two ends. The CDR3 is 14 residues long. The CDR3 sequence: CAITQSRGGTEAFF. CDR3 DNA sequence: TGTGCCATCACACAAAGCCGGGGGGGCACTGAAGCTTTCTTT.

The V call is TRBV18, the J call TRBJ2-2, with D perhaps matching TRBD1 (6 bases). This CDR3 has 16 residues. V lost 2 bases to trimming and J lost 4 bases, with 14 bases between them. Germline loops: CDR1 KGHSH, CDR2 LQKENI. CDR3 loop: CASSPTGLRSTGELFF. The CDR3 DNA follows: TGTGCCAGCTCACCAACAGGGTTGAGGAGCACCGGGGAGCTGTTTTTT.

The chain recombines TRBV6-6 with TRBJ2-7; 7 bases align to TRBD2. There are 15 residues in the CDR3. The junction had 13 bases not matched to a gene; V was cut back by 6 bases and J by 5 bases. Germline lookup yields CDR1 MNHNY and CDR2 SVGAGI (reference sequence). The CDR3 sequence is CASSLLGGTAHEQYF. CDR3 coding DNA: TGTGCCAGCAGCCTCCTCGGGGGGACGGCCCACGAGCAGTACTTC.

The V call is TRBV27, the J call TRBJ1-2; TRBD1 agrees at 8 bases. The germline CDR1 and CDR2 sequences are MNHEY and SMNVEV (reference sequence). Germline trimming cut 6 bases from V and 4 bases from J; bases unmatched to any gene: 4. This CDR3 contains 13 residues. The CDR3 coding sequence is TGTGCCAGCAGGGTAGGACAGGGCTATGGCTACACCTTC. This gives the protein CASRVGQGYGYTF.